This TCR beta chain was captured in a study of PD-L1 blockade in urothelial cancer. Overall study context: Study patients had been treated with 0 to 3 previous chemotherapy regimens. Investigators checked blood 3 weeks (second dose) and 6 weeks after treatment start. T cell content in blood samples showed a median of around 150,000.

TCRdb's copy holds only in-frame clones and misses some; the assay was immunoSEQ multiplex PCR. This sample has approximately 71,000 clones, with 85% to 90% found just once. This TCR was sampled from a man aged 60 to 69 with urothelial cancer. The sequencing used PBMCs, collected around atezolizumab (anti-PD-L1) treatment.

The CDR3 DNA reads as TGTGCCAGCTCACCTCCTAGCGGGGGGGCCTACGAGCAGTACTTC. Protein product: CASSPPSGGAYEQYF. The chain links TRBV18 to TRBJ2-7, with 12 positions matching TRBD2. CDR1 is KGHSH and CDR2 is LQKENI in the germline V gene. J lost 2 bases, V lost 3 bases, and 2 bases had no gene match. CDR3 length: 15 residues. The full variable domain, its missing parts supplied by reference TRBV18 and TRBJ2-7, is NAGVMQNPRHLVRRRGQEARLRCSPMKGHSHVYWYRQLPEEGLKFMVYLQKENIIDESGMPKERFSAEFPKEGPSILRIQQVVRGDSAAYFCASSPPSGGAYEQYFGPGTRLTVT.